This TCR beta chain was observed in a study of metastatic and nonmetastatic thyroid tumors. As for the study in general: Thyroid patients, malignant and benign, had repertoires compared across blood and tumor or nodule tissue.

Thyroid surgery was performed in patients who had received no treatment beforehand. CDR1 SNHLY and CDR2 FYNNEI come from the germline V gene. This CDR3 has 12 residues. The V and J ends lost 6 bases and 5 bases respectively, with 9 bases between them. TCRdb reprocessed the PCR reads using MiXCR. The table has roughly 81,000 clones, roughly 8.6% seen once; the top ten hold 8.8%. This clone was counted ten times or more. The TCR comes from a female donor with papillary thyroid cancer or a benign thyroid nodule (not recorded which). Some clones in this sample may be carry-over from other donors' samples. The chain has TRBV2 and TRBJ2-3; D perhaps matches TRBD1 (5 bases). The sequencing sample was made of blood. The CDR3 nucleotides read TGTGCCAGCAGCGCCAGGGAAGATACGCAGTATTTT. As protein: CASSAREDTQYF. Looking up the rest from reference TRBV2 and TRBJ2-3 gives the full variable domain: EPEVTQTPSHQVTQMGQEVILRCVPISNHLYFYWYRQILGQKVEFLVSFYNNEISEKSEIFDDQFSVERPDGSNFTLKIRSTKLEDSAMYFCASSAREDTQYFGPGTRLTVL.